These 29 T cell receptor beta chains were all obtained from the same sample, sequenced in a study of T cells after yellow fever vaccination. TCRdb itself ran the 5' RACE reads through MiXCR, one entry per CDR3 protein. Altogether approximately 140,000 distinct CDR3 sequences are present, approximately 7.7% being singletons, with the ten largest covering approximately 0.67%. The specimen comprised CD4+ T cells sorted from PBMCs, sampled 5 days after the yellow fever booster vaccination. Receptor source: a man in his thirties or forties who received the YFV17D yellow fever vaccine.

V usage is TRBV3-1 and J usage is TRBJ1-2; D is possibly TRBD1 (5 bases). The CDR3 length is 13 residues. Germline-derived CDR1 and CDR2 are LGHDT and YNNKEL (reference sequence). The V end was cut by 6 bases, the J end by 7 bases, with 15 bases between. The DNA of the CDR3 is TGTGCCAGCAGAAGGGCCTCAAGGGGTGGCTACACCTTC. Translation gives CASRRASRGGYTF.

This clonotype was observed many times. The genes are TRBV20-1 and TRBJ2-1; no firm D call. The V gene lost 5 bases and the J gene lost 1 base, with 12 bases spanning the gap. CDR1 is DFQATT, CDR2 SNEGSKA, per germline (reference sequence). CDR3 size: 14 residues. CDR3 in amino acids: CSAPSSPSYNEQFF. DNA for the CDR3: TGCAGTGCTCCCTCCTCCCCGTCCTACAATGAGCAGTTCTTC.

This clonotype was picked up many times. The chain links TRBV20-1 to TRBJ2-1; 10 positions agree with TRBD2. Germline-derived CDR1 and CDR2 are DFQATT and SNEGSKA (reference sequence). There are 18 residues in the CDR3. The V segment lost 3 bases and the J segment 0 bases; nucleotides outside the gene matches: 11. CDR3 amino acids: CSARVASGGISSYNEQFF. DNA for the CDR3: TGCAGTGCTAGGGTTGCTAGCGGGGGCATAAGCTCCTACAATGAGCAGTTCTTC.

This clonotype was recorded many times. J is TRBJ2-5 and V is TRBV6-5, with 7 bases lining up with TRBD2. V lost 2 bases, J lost 1 base, and 7 bases stayed unmatched. The germline V gene encodes CDR1 MNHEY and CDR2 SVGAGI. This CDR3 has 16 residues. The CDR3 DNA is TGTGCCAGCAGTTACGGGGGGGGAGACCTCCAAGAGACCCAGTACTTC. Its translation is CASSYGGGDLQETQYF.

A word on this clonotype: It may be a read error: a sequence one base away is much more abundant. V is TRBV20-1 and J is TRBJ1-1; D is undetermined. The germline CDR1 and CDR2 sequences are DFQATT and SNEGSKA (reference sequence). This CDR3 has 10 residues. CDR3 sequence: CCARRGEAFF. CDR3 DNA sequence: TGCTGTGCTAGACGCGGGGAAGCTTTCTTT.

Many counts were recorded for this clonotype. This chain connects TRBV5-6 to TRBJ2-3, with TRBD1 matching over 10 bases. With V trimmed by 6 bases and J by 0 bases, 4 bases remained unmatched. Germline loops: CDR1 SGHDT, CDR2 YYEEEE. CDR3 length: 15 amino acids. The CDR3 loop is CASTRDRGSTDTQYF. Written as DNA, the CDR3 is TGTGCCAGCACCAGGGACAGGGGAAGCACAGATACGCAGTATTTT.

This chain uses TRBV12-3 or TRBV12-4 with TRBJ2-6; perhaps TRBD2 as D (5 bases). This CDR3 comprises 15 residues. V lost 5 bases, J lost 0 bases, and 8 bases lay in between. The DNA for the CDR3 is TGTGCCAGCAGTCGGGGTCACTCTGGGGCCAACGTCCTGACTTTC. This gives the protein CASSRGHSGANVLTF.

This clonotype was seen repeatedly, ten times or more. The chain employs TRBV25-1 and TRBJ2-7, with TRBD1 identical over 9 bases. The CDR3 is 16 residues long. With 3 bases clipped from V and 3 bases from J, the junction kept 9 bases outside the gene matches. Germline lookup yields CDR1 MGHDK and CDR2 SYGVNS. CDR3 nucleotide sequence: TGTGCCAGCAGTGATAAGGCCGGGACAGGGATCTACGAGCAGTACTTC. Encoded protein: CASSDKAGTGIYEQYF.

The table lists this clonotype with many counts. The rearrangement uses TRBV24-1 and TRBJ1-6, with D unclear. Between the trimmed V and J ends, which lost 7 bases and 7 bases, there was a span of 1 base. The CDR3 covers 10 residues. CDR1 and CDR2 from the germline V gene are KGHDR and SFDVKD. CDR3 sequence reads: CATRNSPLHF. CDR3 coding DNA: TGTGCCACCAGGAATTCACCCCTCCACTTT.

This clonotype was observed many times. The chain recombines TRBV1 with TRBJ1-4. TRBV1 is a documented pseudogene. CDR3 length: 15 amino acids. CDR3 nucleotide sequence: TGCACCAGCAGCCAACCTGAGGTTTCGCATGAAAAACTGTTTTTT. It encodes CTSSQPEVSHEKLFF.

This clonotype was counted at least ten times. The chain combines TRBV20-1 with TRBJ2-1, with 7 bases identical to TRBD1. Per the germline V gene, CDR1 is DFQATT and CDR2 is SNEGSKA (reference sequence). The CDR3 totals 12 residues. Trimming took 5 bases from V and 8 from J; bases not matched to a gene: 6. The CDR3 is CSAPDRVYEQFF. For the CDR3, the DNA is TGCAGTGCTCCAGACAGGGTTTATGAGCAGTTCTTC.

This clonotype was found many times. The chain employs TRBV7-2 and TRBJ2-7; 9 bases are shared with TRBD2. In germline, CDR1 is SGHTA, CDR2 FQGNSA. J gave up 0 bases and V 4 bases, and 1 base lay outside the gene matches. The CDR3 length is 14 residues. CDR3 in DNA: TGTGCCAGCAGCTATAGCGGGGGCTCCTACGAGCAGTACTTC. Its translation: CASSYSGGSYEQYF.

The table lists this clonotype with a few counts. The chain recombines TRBV6-1 with TRBJ2-2; D is possibly TRBD1 or TRBD2 (5 bases each). Trimming shortened V by 9 bases and J by 3 bases, and 14 bases separated the two germline ends. CDR1 is MNHNS, CDR2 SASEGT, per germline. The CDR3 runs 14 residues. Here the CDR3 reads CASGARRYTGELFF. The DNA for the CDR3 is TGTGCCAGTGGGGCCCGGAGGTACACCGGGGAGCTGTTTTTT.

This clonotype has at least ten counts. The gene calls are TRBV5-1 and TRBJ2-5; 11 bases line up with TRBD2. Germline lookup yields CDR1 SGHRS and CDR2 YFSETQ. Trimming cost V 4 bases and J 3 bases; bases outside gene matches: 11. This CDR3 spans 17 amino acids. CDR3 in amino acids: CASSITLAGVREETQYF. As DNA, the CDR3 is TGCGCCAGCAGCATTACACTAGCGGGAGTGAGGGAAGAGACCCAGTACTTC.

This clonotype has a count of ten or more. This chain uses TRBV20-1 with TRBJ1-1; D remains unclear. From germline, CDR1 is DFQATT and CDR2 SNEGSKA (reference sequence). The CDR3 runs to 13 residues. V lost 0 bases to trimming and J lost 7 bases, with 12 bases between them. DNA for the CDR3: TGCAGTGCTAGAGATCGGAGGTTTGTTGAAGCTTTCTTT. Residues: CSARDRRFVEAFF.

This clonotype was counted many times. The rearrangement links TRBV5-1 to TRBJ2-5; D remains unclear. CDR1 and CDR2 (germline): SGHRS, YFSETQ. V dropped 2 bases and J dropped 2 bases, with 10 bases sitting between them. The CDR3 loop spans 14 amino acids. Written as DNA, the CDR3 is TGCGCCAGCAGCTTCGGCCAGCCTCAAGAGACCCAGTACTTC. Amino acid sequence: CASSFGQPQETQYF.

This clonotype was detected many times. The chain combines TRBV12-3 or TRBV12-4 with TRBJ2-1, with no clear D. V lost 6 bases, J lost 9 bases, and 9 bases lay in between. This CDR3 is 11 amino acids long. CDR3 bases: TGTGCCAGCAGCCCCCGGAGTGAGCAGTTCTTC. Protein product: CASSPRSEQFF.

This clonotype was observed many times. J is TRBJ2-3 and V is TRBV11-2; D possibly corresponds to TRBD2 (5 bases). This CDR3 region has 16 residues. Germline V CDR1 and CDR2: SGHAT, FQNNGV. The ends were cut back, 1 base at V and 1 base at J, with 12 bases in the middle. This CDR3 reads CASSLVSSRGTDTQYF. CDR3 sequence (DNA): TGTGCCAGCAGCTTAGTCTCTAGCAGAGGCACAGATACGCAGTATTTT.

J is TRBJ2-5 and V is TRBV27, with D possibly being TRBD1 (6 bases). V lost 4 bases and J lost 5, with 11 bases in between. This CDR3 is built from 13 residues. Germline V gives CDR1 MNHEY, CDR2 SMNVEV (reference sequence). The CDR3 coding sequence is TGTGCCAGCAGTTCACAGGGTTGGGAGACCCAGTACTTC. Translation: CASSSQGWETQYF.

With regard to this clonotype: Just one base apart from a much larger clone, this may be a read error. The chain joins TRBV12-3 or TRBV12-4 to TRBJ2-1; the D gene is possibly TRBD1 (5 bases). The CDR3 consists of 14 residues. The CDR3 DNA follows: TGTGCCAGCAGTTTAATGGCAGGGCTAGATGAGCTGTTCTTC. Amino acid sequence: CASSLMAGLDELFF.

This clonotype was recorded many times. The rearrangement uses TRBV7-2 and TRBJ2-7, with a possible D match to TRBD1 (5 bases). Per the germline V gene, CDR1 is SGHTA and CDR2 is FQGNSA. With 4 bases removed from V and 3 bases from J, the gap between germline ends came to 16 bases. The CDR3 runs 15 residues. The CDR3 coding sequence is TGTGCCAGCAGCTCTGACTTAAGGGGATACTACGAGCAGTACTTC. Translation gives CASSSDLRGYYEQYF.

There are many counts of this clonotype. The V and J genes are TRBV5-1 and TRBJ2-1; TRBD2 is a possible D gene (5 bases). The V end was cut by 4 bases, the J end by 5 bases, with 16 bases between. Germline V gene data show CDR1 as SGHRS and CDR2 as YFSETQ. The CDR3 runs 15 residues. As DNA, the CDR3 is TGCGCCAGCAGCCGGCTGAGGGCCAAAGACAATGAGCAGTTCTTC. This sequence encodes CASSRLRAKDNEQFF.

This clonotype showed up many times. This chain uses TRBV6-2 or TRBV6-3 with TRBJ2-7; 11 nucleotides match TRBD2. Germline CDR1 and CDR2: MNHEY and SVGEGT. There are 15 residues in the CDR3. V lost 11 bases, J lost 1 base, and 10 bases stayed unmatched. This CDR3 is CAVTPLAGGSYEQYF. The DNA for the CDR3 is TGTGCCGTCACTCCCCTAGCGGGAGGTTCCTACGAGCAGTACTTC.

As for this clonotype: This may be a read error, as it is one base from a much larger clone. This chain links TRBV3-1 with TRBJ2-7; 8 bases are a match to TRBD2. The CDR3 totals 15 residues. Germline CDR1 is LGHDT and CDR2 is YNNKEL (reference sequence). The CDR3 loop is CATSQVGTSFYEQYF. The CDR3 DNA follows: TGTGCCACCAGCCAAGTTGGGACTAGTTTCTACGAGCAGTACTTC.

This clonotype was detected a few times. The V call is TRBV18, the J call TRBJ2-7; TRBD1 is a possible D gene (7 bases). Germline V gives CDR1 KGHSH, CDR2 LQKENI. The CDR3 spans 15 residues. Deletions cut 1 base from V and 2 bases from J, with 12 bases between. The CDR3 protein is CASSPLDREAYEQYF. For the CDR3, the DNA is TGTGCCAGCTCACCACTAGACAGGGAGGCCTACGAGCAGTACTTC.

This clonotype was counted many times. This chain uses TRBV10-3 with TRBJ1-1, with D hard to call. Germline-derived CDR1 and CDR2 are ENHRY and SYGVKD. V was shortened by 8 bases and J by 1 base, with 11 bases between the two germline ends. There are 13 residues in the CDR3. The chain's CDR3 is CAISPRGNTEAFF. The CDR3 DNA follows: TGTGCCATCTCCCCCCGGGGGAACACTGAAGCTTTCTTT.

In its sample, this clonotype was seen many times. The gene calls are TRBV12-3 or TRBV12-4 and TRBJ2-7; the D call may be TRBD1 or TRBD2 (5 bases each). With 5 bases removed from V and 4 bases from J, the gap between germline ends came to 15 bases. This CDR3 is built from 14 residues. The CDR3 DNA reads TGTGCCAGCAGTCTCGGGACCAATACGTACGAGCAGTACTTC. It encodes CASSLGTNTYEQYF.

This clonotype was detected a few times. The chain couples TRBV15 to TRBJ2-5; D is unclear. Trimming took off 2 bases at V and 1 base at J, with 5 bases between the two ends. CDR1 is LNHNV and CDR2 is YYDKDF in the germline V gene (reference sequence). This CDR3 has 13 amino acids. Here the CDR3 reads CATSRHLQETQYF. The CDR3, as DNA: TGTGCCACCAGCAGACACCTCCAAGAGACCCAGTACTTC.

There are many counts of this clonotype. The chain recombines TRBV6-5 with TRBJ1-5; possible D gene TRBD1, 5 bases. Trimming took off 4 bases at V and 2 bases at J, with 12 bases between the two ends. CDR3 size: 15 residues. Germline-derived CDR1 and CDR2 are MNHEY and SVGAGI. The CDR3 here is CASSLDKFGNQPQHF. The DNA for the CDR3 is TGTGCCAGCAGTTTGGACAAATTCGGCAATCAGCCCCAGCATTTT.